This entry is about one T cell receptor beta chain. The antigen is not known. The sequenced fragment ends 3 residues before the CDR3 boundary, so the rest is inferred from the germline J gene. This record comes from a study of T cells in women clearing cervical HPV infection. Broader study findings: CIN3+ cases had significantly higher TCR richness than controls; evenness did not differ.

This table comes from immunoSEQ multiplex PCR, and its TCRdb copy is limited to in-frame clones, with some not included. This sample's table reports some 46,000 clones. CDR1 is LNHDA and CDR2 is SQIVND in the germline V gene (reference sequence). The CDR3 runs 17 residues. The chain couples TRBV19 to TRBJ1-4; D is ambiguous. This TCR was recovered from a woman between 18 and 69 years old with a cervical HPV16 infection that either progressed to CIN3+ or cleared (not recorded which). Sequencing was performed on blood buffy coat. The CDR3 here is CASSIRPDSSYNSPLFF. CDR3 DNA, as far as it was read: TGTGCCAGTAGTATTCGCCCGGATAGCTCCTATAATTCACCA.